Sequencing of this T cell receptor beta chain was carried out in a study of T-cell memory formation after mild COVID-19 (dated by TCRdb to the early 2020s). With respect to the entire study: Most TCR sequence clusters were specific to one of the two donors. In a couple of donors, T-cell clones that expanded and contracted after mild COVID-19 were tracked by sequencing TCRalpha and TCRbeta repertoires over time. The cohort was made up of two young adult volunteers, one female and one male, who were previously healthy. Results the study describes overall, beyond this receptor: The detection of some responding clones in pre-infection memory suggests that pre-existing cross-reactive memory T cells joined the SARS-CoV-2 response. Balanced CD4/CD8 phenotypes were observed for clones contracting from day 15 to 85, whereas a bias towards CD4+ was observed for a second wave of clones expanding from day 15 to 37. Contracting CD4+ clones were found mainly in CM and EM memory subsets, while CD8+ clones were enriched in EMRA. The study included only a couple of mild cases, and larger cohorts that include severe cases with pre-infection samples were judged to be necessary. SARS-CoV-2 specificity was not confirmed for the second-wave clones peaking on day 37.

PBMCs were isolated by Ficoll-Paque density gradient centrifugation. The CDR3 goes from the cysteine to the phenylalanine over 14 residues. The only DNA kept is the CDR3, 42 bases in frame from the first base. V loses 2 bases at its end and J loses 7 bases; junction bases beyond the gene matches: 4. Per the germline V gene, MNHNS is the CDR1 and SASEGT is the CDR2. Sequenced using an Illumina NovaSeq 6000. cDNA libraries for TCRalpha and TCRbeta were prepared by 5'RACE using constant-segment primers, with sample barcodes and unique molecular identifiers added. Trizol reagent was used to extract RNA from every sample. Library amplification was performed in two PCR steps, and a second sample barcode and Illumina TruSeq adapters were introduced in the second step. The libraries were sequenced on an Illumina NovaSeq using 2 x 150 bp paired-end reads. Turning to the authors' computational methods: Reads were demultiplexed and collapsed into UMI-guided consensus sequences with migec v1.2.7. Using mixcr v2.1.11, UMI consensuses were aligned to TRA and TRB V and J templates and then assembled into clonotypes. Clonotypes were classified as expanded or contracted when called significant by both edgeR and NoisET, with noise models trained on biological replicates. For edgeR calls, the cutoffs were a false discovery rate-adjusted p below 0.01 and a log2 fold-change threshold of 1. As an exploratory analysis of dynamics, PCA with hierarchical clustering was applied to max-normalized trajectories of the 1000 most abundant clonotypes. The CD4 or CD8 phenotype of responding clones was assigned using the separately sequenced CD4+ and CD8+ repertoires. Clones were called with MiXCR by TCRdb after fastp trimmed the public reads at Q25, and only in-frame beta chains were retained. Every entry covers one CDR3 protein and lists the most common genes and DNA from its rows. TCRdb's processing, not the authors', yielded these V and J calls. The sample contains 150,000 to 200,000 distinct CDR3 sequences, over 20% of them found a single time. The ten most abundant clones make up about 21% of the sample.

A note on this clonotype: The antigen this receptor binds is unknown. Base-call qualities are not available, and no considerably larger clone is one nucleotide away.

Specimen: PBMCs or a T cell subset sorted from them (not recorded which). This TCR came from an adult woman who had mild COVID-19 (a few samples of this study predate the infection). The sample titles of this study are shuffled in the database, so cell type and time point are left out; the donor was told from shared clones. The rearranged chain carries TRBV6-1 and TRBJ1-1, with 10 middle bases fitting TRBD1. The base sequence is TGTGCCAGCAGTGAAAGGACAGGGGGGGGTGAAGCTTTCTTT. Protein translation: CASSERTGGGEAFF.